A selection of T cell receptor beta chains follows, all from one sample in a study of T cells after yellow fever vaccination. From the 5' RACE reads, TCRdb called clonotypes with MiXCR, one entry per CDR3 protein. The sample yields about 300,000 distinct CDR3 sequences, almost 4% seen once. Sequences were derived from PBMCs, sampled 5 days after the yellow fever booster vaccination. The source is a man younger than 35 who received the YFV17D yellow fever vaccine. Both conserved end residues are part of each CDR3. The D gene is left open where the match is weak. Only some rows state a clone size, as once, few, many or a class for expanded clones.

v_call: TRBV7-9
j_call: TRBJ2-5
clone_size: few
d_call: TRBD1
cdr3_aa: CASSGPGQGVETQYF
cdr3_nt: TGTGCCAGCAGCGGACCGGGACAGGGGGTAGAGACCCAGTACTTC

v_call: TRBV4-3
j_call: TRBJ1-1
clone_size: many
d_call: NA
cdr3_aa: CASSPLEGKGNTEAFF
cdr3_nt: TGCGCCAGCAGCCCACTCGAGGGGAAGGGGAACACTGAAGCTTTCTTT

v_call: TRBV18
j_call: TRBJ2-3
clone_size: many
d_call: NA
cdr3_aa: CASSPSQTDTQYF
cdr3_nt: TGTGCCAGCTCACCATCCCAGACAGATACGCAGTATTTT

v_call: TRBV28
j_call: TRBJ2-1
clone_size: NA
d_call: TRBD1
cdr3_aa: CASGTGLFNEQFF
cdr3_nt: TGTGCCAGCGGGACAGGGCTTTTCAATGAGCAGTTCTTC

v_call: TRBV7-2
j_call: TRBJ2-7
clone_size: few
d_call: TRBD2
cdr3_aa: CASSPSGGIPYEQYF
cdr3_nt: TGTGCCAGCAGCCCAAGCGGGGGAATCCCCTACGAGCAGTACTTC

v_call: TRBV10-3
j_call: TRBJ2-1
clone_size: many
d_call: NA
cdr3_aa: CAISETPPTSEQFF
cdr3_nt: TGTGCCATCAGTGAAACCCCCCCGACAAGTGAGCAGTTCTTC

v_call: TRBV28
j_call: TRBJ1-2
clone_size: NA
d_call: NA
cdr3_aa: CASTYPQGRFYGYTF
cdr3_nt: TGTGCCAGCACCTACCCCCAGGGGCGATTCTATGGCTACACCTTC

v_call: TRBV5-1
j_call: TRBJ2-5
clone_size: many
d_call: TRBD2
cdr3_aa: CASSLGTSGGPLQETQYF
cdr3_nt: TGCGCCAGCAGCCTCGGGACTAGCGGGGGCCCGCTCCAAGAGACCCAGTACTTC

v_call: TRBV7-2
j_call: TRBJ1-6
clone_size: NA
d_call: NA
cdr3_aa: CASSSRGSINSPLHF
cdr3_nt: TGTGCCAGCAGCTCGCGGGGGTCGATTAATTCACCCCTCCACTTT

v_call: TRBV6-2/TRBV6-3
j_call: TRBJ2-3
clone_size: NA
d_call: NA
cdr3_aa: CASSPRGVGTDTQYF
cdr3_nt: TGTGCCAGCAGTCCCCGGGGAGTCGGGACAGATACGCAGTATTTT

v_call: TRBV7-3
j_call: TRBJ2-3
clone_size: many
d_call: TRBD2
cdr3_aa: CASSPLLSGGNTQYF
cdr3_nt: TGTGCCAGCAGCCCCCTTCTGAGCGGGGGTAATACGCAGTATTTT

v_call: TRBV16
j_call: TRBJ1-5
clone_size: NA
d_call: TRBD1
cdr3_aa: CASSTGAQGLQPQHF
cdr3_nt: TGTGCCAGCTCGACAGGGGCCCAAGGTCTTCAGCCCCAGCATTTT

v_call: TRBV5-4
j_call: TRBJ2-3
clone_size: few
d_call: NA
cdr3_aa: CASSNLATDTQYF
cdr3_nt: TGTGCCAGCAGCAATTTAGCCACAGATACGCAGTATTTT

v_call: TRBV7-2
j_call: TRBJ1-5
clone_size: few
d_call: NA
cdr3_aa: CASSLGVLGNQPQHF
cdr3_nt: TGTGCCAGCAGCTTAGGAGTCCTCGGCAATCAGCCCCAGCATTTT

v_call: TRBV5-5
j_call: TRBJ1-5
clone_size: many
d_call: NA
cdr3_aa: CASSLQGGGSNQPQHF
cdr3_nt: TGTGCCAGCAGCTTACAGGGTGGGGGTAGCAATCAGCCCCAGCATTTT

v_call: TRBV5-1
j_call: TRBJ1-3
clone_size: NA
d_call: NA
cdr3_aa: CASSLDNGREGDTIYF
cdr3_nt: TGCGCCAGCAGCTTGGATAATGGCAGAGAAGGAGACACCATATATTTT

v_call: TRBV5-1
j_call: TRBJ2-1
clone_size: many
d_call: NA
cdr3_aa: CASSFRRAHDNEQFF
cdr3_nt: TGCGCCAGCAGCTTTCGCAGGGCGCATGACAATGAGCAGTTCTTC

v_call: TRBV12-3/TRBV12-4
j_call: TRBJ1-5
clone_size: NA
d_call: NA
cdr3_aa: CASRDGRLNQPQHF
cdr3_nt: TGTGCCAGCAGGGATGGACGCCTCAATCAGCCCCAGCATTTT

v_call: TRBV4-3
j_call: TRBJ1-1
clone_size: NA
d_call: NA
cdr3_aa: CASSQEFLGGTEAFF
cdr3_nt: TGCGCCAGCAGCCAAGAGTTTTTAGGGGGCACTGAAGCTTTCTTT

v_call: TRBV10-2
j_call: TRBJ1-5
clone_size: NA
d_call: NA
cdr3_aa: CASTGGAFSNQPQHF
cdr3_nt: TGCGCCAGCACCGGGGGGGCTTTCAGCAATCAGCCCCAGCATTTT

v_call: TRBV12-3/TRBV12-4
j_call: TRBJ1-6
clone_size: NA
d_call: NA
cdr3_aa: CASSPRQGTSPLHF
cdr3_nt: TGTGCCAGCAGCCCACGGCAGGGAACCTCACCCCTCCACTTT

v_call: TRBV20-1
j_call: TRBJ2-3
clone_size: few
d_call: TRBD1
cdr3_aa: CSARGSTGQYTDTQYF
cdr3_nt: TGCAGTGCTAGGGGATCGACGGGACAGTACACAGATACGCAGTATTTT

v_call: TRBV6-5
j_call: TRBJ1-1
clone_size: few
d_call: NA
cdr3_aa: CASSYKGGTEAFF
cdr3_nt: TGTGCCAGCAGTTATAAGGGCGGCACTGAAGCTTTCTTT

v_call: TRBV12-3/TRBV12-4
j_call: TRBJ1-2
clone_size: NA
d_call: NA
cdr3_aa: CASGRWGYYGYTF
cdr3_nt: TGTGCCAGCGGCAGGTGGGGGTATTATGGCTACACCTTC

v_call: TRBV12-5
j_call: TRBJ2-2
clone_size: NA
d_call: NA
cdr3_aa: CASGTTSGHNTGELFF
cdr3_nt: TGTGCTAGTGGTACGACTTCGGGACACAACACCGGGGAGCTGTTTTTT

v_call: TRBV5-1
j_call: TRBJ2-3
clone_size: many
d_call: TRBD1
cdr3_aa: CASNTGDRGTTDTQYF
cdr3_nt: TGCGCCAGCAACACGGGGGACAGGGGCACGACAGATACGCAGTATTTT

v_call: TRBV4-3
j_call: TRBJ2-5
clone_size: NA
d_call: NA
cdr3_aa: CASSQSGNQETQYF
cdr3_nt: TGCGCCAGCAGCCAGTCCGGAAACCAAGAGACCCAGTACTTC

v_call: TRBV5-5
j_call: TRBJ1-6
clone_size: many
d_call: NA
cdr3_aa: CASSLVRAGGSPLHF
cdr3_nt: TGTGCCAGCAGCTTGGTACGGGCCGGGGGCTCACCCCTCCACTTT

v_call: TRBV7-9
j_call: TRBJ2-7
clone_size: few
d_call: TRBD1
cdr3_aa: CASSQTRDSQDEQYF
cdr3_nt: TGTGCCAGCAGCCAAACTCGGGACAGCCAGGATGAGCAGTACTTC